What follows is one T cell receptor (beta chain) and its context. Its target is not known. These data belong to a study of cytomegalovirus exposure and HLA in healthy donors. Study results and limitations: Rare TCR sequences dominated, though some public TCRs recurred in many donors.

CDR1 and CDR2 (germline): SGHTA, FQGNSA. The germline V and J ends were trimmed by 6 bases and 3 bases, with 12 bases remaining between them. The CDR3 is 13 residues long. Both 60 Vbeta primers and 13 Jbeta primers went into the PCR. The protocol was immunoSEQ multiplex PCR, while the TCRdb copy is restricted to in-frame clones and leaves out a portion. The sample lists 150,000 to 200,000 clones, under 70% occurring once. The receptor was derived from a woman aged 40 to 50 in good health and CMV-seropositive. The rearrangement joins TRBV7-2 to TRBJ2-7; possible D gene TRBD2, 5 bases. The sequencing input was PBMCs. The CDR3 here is CASSPDGVYEQYF. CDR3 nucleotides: TGTGCCAGCAGTCCCGACGGGGTCTACGAGCAGTACTTC.